This TCR beta chain was sequenced for a study of blood T cell repertoires in COVID-19. Study-wide context: Samples of COVID-19 (acute and convalescent) were obtained from the United States, Italy and Spain. In each case, the material was cDNA or gDNA derived from T cells, B-cell-depleted T cells, or PBMCs.

The germline gives CDR1 MNHEY, CDR2 SVGAGI. The CDR3 length is 14 residues. V was trimmed by 4 bases and J by 3 bases, leaving 12 bases between them. Per the original methods: Reference gene primer amplification gave nucleated cell count estimates. Libraries were prepared by immunoSEQ multiplex PCR; TCRdb keeps only in-frame clonotypes and omits some of them. From that table come the V and J calls and clone size; the DNA was used to work out D and trimming. The sample includes about 250,000 clones, 82% of them seen just once. The sequence came from a woman at least 80 years old with active or convalescent COVID-19. The material sequenced was peripheral blood. The chain uses TRBV6-5 and TRBJ1-1; D gene unclear. The chain's CDR3 is CASSSTPAYTEAFF. The CDR3 nucleotides read TGTGCCAGCAGTTCTACGCCAGCGTACACTGAAGCTTTCTTT.